The TCR beta chain described here comes from a study of shared clonotypes between healthy human individuals (dated by TCRdb to about 2020). Study-wide context: The cohort comprised a couple of women and three men aged 18 to 49 years. Per donor, three plates each were used for CD4 naive and CD4 memory, two for CD8 naive, and one for CD8 memory. Blood TCR repertoires of about five healthy adults were deeply sequenced to estimate repertoire size and the extent of clonotype sharing between individuals. Different laboratories and diverse techniques were used to prepare libraries and sequence TCR repertoires, to increase sequencing depth and limit assay-specific biases. Per donor, leukapheresis produced somewhere between about 0.9 and 9.5 billion PBMCs.

With respect to this clone: Its specific antigen is unknown. No per-base quality is available; no much larger clone lies one base away.

Summary of the overall study and its limitations: Rarefaction of sorted-subset datasets indicated incomplete sequencing despite the large sequencing depth. Sharing across a few donors was observed for about 4.8% of naive CD4, less than 4% of naive CD8, 2% to 2.5% of memory CD4, and approximately 0.41% of memory CD8 clonotypes. Pairwise subsampling indicated that sequencing depth was expected to affect the degree of clonotype sharing among donors. Compared with non-shared clonotypes, the clonotypes found in all four sorted-subset donors had higher generation probabilities. Sampling was restricted to blood, and TCR repertoires in tissue are likely to differ from TCR repertoires in blood. Estimated clonotype richness was generally larger for naive than for memory subsets. The small number of donors limited the genetic and exposure-history diversity represented.

Trimming removed 2 bases from V and 2 bases from J; the gene matches leave 5 bases unexplained. CDR1 and CDR2 (GTSNPN, SVGIG) derive from the germline V gene (reference sequence). Inclusive of the bounding cysteine and phenylalanine, the CDR3 is 15 residues long. Only CDR3 DNA remains: 45 bases, in frame from the first base. The donors were healthy, HIV-negative adults who had no recently reported acute infections or vaccinations. Every donor was a Caucasian adult residing in Nashville, Tennessee, USA. CD4+ T cells were enriched by magnetic negative selection, after which naive cells were positively selected on CD45RA and the negative fraction was taken as the memory subset. Blood was collected by leukapheresis, and PBMCs were isolated by Ficoll-Histopaque density gradient centrifugation and then cryopreserved in liquid nitrogen vapor phase. Analytical flow cytometry was used to check the purity and quantity of each magnetically sorted T cell population. From each sorted fraction, genomic DNA was isolated and quantified by UV absorbance on a Nanodrop 2000c.

Using the deep immunoSEQ assay, multiplex PCR amplified TCR CDR3 regions from genomic DNA. Extracted genomic DNA from each cell subset was spread evenly across all wells of several immunoSEQ 96-well plates, with each plate serving as a replicate. For sorted subsets, 200 to 250 ng of genomic DNA, equivalent to around 31,000 T cell genomes, went into each replicate PCR. The purified libraries were quantified using a Qubit 3.0 fluorometer, sized with a Bioanalyzer 2100, and then quantified again using the KAPA Library Quantification kit. Each immunoSEQ 96-well plate was sequenced on its own single-read 150-cycle Illumina NextSeq 550 flow cell. For the original study's pipeline: The immunoSEQ output contained only junctional sequences without quality scores, so filtering could not match that applied to full-length reads. To assign V/J genes and CDR3, sequences were annotated against IMGT germline references using PyIR, a Python wrapper for IgBLAST v1.9. Reads with weak V/J assignments (E-value above 1e-6), missing CDR3, stop codons, out-of-frame junctions, or ambiguous translated residues were removed. V3J clonotypes were defined as sequences sharing the same inferred V gene, J gene, and CDR3 amino acid sequence. Percentage overlap between repertoires was computed as shared unique clonotypes divided by the size of the smaller repertoire. RTK rarefaction, the Chao1 estimator, and Recon v2.1 estimates of unobserved clonotypes were used to assess repertoire richness. Generation probabilities were computed with OLGA for all TCRbeta clonotypes obtained by the gDNA method from four donors. The table comes from immuneACCESS by way of TCRdb, which keeps in-frame sequences with V and J called. Part of the clones is missing from these tables; in studies checked, under half for an unresolved V gene and the rest for unknown reasons. D and trimming come from the DNA, and the V and J calls and clone size come from that table. Recorded for this sample are about 2 million clones; 85% to 95% of them occurred a single time. The ten largest make up 0.1% to 0.15% of the sample.

The sequencing sample was made of naive CD4+ T cells sorted from blood. What the cell subset or site label conveys for this sample: CD45RA+ positively selected. This TCR was recovered from a man between 18 and 35 years old in good health. The chain joins TRBV30 to TRBJ1-5, and TRBD1 matches 8 of the central bases. Here the CDR3 is given as CAWSSGGGRNQPQHF. The nucleotide sequence reads as follows: TGTGCCTGGAGTTCAGGGGGCGGTCGCAATCAGCCCCAGCATTTT.